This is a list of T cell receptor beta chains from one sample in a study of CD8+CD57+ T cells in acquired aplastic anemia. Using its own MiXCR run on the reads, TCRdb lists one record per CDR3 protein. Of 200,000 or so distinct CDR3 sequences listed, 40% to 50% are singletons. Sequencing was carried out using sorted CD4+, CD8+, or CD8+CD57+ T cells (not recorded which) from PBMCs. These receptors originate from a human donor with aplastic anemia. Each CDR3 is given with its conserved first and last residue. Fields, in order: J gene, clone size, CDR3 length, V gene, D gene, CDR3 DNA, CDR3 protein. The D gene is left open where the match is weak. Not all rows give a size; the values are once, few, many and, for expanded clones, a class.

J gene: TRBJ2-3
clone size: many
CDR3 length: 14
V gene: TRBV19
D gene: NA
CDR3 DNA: TGTGCCAGTAGTATAACCTCCAGCACAGATACGCAGTATTTT
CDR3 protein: CASSITSSTDTQYF

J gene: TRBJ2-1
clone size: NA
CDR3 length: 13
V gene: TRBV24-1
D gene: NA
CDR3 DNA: TGTGCCACCAGTGACCCTGGATACAATGAGCAGTTCTTC
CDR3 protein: CATSDPGYNEQFF

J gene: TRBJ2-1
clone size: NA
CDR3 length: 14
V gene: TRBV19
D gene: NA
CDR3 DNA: TGTGCCAGTAGTATTGGTCCTGGTCCCCATGAGCAGTTCTTC
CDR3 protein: CASSIGPGPHEQFF

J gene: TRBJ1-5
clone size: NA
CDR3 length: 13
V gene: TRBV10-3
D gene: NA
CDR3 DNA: TGTGCCATCGCAGCGGTTAGCAATCAGCCCCAGCATTTT
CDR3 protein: CAIAAVSNQPQHF

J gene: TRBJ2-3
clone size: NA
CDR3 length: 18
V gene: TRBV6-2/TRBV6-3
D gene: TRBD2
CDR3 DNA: TGTGCCAGCAGTTACTCGTCTTTGCCTAGCGGGAGCACAGATACGCAGTATTTT
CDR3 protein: CASSYSSLPSGSTDTQYF

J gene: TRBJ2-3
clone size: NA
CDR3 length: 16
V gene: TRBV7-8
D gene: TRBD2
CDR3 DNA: TGTGCCAGCAGCTCGAAGGGACTAGCGTACACAGATACGCAGTATTTT
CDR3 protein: CASSSKGLAYTDTQYF

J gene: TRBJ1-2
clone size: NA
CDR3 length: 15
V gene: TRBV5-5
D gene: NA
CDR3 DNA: TGTGCCAGCAGCTTGGTAGGTACAGGAAACTATGGCTACACCTTC
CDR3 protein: CASSLVGTGNYGYTF

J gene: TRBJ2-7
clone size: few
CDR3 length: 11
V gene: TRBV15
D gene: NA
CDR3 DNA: TGTGCCACCAGCTCACGTTACGAGCAGTACTTC
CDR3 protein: CATSSRYEQYF

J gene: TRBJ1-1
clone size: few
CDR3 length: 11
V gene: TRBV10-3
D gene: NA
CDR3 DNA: TGTGCCATCATGGGGACTACTGAAGCTTTCTTT
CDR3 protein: CAIMGTTEAFF

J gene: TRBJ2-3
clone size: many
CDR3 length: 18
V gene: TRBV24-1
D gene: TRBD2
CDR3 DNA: TGTGCCACCAGTGGCCACCTGTTGAGCGGGAGTGGGCCAGATACGCAGTATTTT
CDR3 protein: CATSGHLLSGSGPDTQYF

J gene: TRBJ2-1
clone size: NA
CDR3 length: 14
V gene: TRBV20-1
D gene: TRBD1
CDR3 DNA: TGCAGTGCTAGTGCCGGGACAGAGAACAATGAGCAGTTCTTC
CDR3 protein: CSASAGTENNEQFF

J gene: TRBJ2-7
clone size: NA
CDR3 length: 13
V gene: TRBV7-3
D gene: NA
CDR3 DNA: TGTGCCAGCAGCCAAGACGAGTTATACGAGCAGTACTTC
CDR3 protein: CASSQDELYEQYF

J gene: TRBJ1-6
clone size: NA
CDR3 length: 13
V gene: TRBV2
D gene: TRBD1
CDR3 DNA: TGTGCCAGCAATGGACAGGGTAATTCACCCCTCCACTTT
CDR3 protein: CASNGQGNSPLHF

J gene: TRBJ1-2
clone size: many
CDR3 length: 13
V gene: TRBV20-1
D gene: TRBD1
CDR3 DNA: TGCAGTGCTAGTCAAGACAGGGCGAGAGGCTACACCTTC
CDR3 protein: CSASQDRARGYTF

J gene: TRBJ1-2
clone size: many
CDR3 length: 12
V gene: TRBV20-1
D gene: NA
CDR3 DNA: TGCAGTGCTAGAGGGACTCCGGGGGGCTACACCTTC
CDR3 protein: CSARGTPGGYTF

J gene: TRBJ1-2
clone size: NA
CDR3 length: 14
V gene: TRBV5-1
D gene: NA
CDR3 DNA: TGCGCCAGCACCGGAACCGGGACAACCTATGGCTACACCTTC
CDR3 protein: CASTGTGTTYGYTF

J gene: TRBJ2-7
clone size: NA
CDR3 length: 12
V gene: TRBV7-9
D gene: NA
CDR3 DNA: TGTGCCAGCAGCCCTGCCGAGGGCGAGCAGTACTTC
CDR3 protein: CASSPAEGEQYF

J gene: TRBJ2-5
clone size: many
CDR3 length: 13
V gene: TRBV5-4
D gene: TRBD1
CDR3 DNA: TGTGCCAGCACTCAAGACAGGGGGAAGACCCAGTACTTC
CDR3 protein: CASTQDRGKTQYF

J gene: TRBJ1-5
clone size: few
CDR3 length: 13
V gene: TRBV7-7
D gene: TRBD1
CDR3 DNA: TGTGCCAGCAGCTTGGGGACAGGGCAGCCCCAGCATTTT
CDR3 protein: CASSLGTGQPQHF

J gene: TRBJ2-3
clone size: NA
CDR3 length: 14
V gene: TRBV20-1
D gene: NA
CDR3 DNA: TGCAGTGCTAGAGGATCGGAATCCACAGATACGCAGTATTTT
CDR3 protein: CSARGSESTDTQYF

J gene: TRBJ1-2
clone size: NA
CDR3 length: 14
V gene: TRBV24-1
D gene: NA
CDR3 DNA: TGTGCCACCAGTGATCCCCGAGGGACAAGGGGCTACACCTTC
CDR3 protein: CATSDPRGTRGYTF

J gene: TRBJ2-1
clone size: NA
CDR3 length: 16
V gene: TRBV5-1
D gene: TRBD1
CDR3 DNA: TGCGCCAGCAGCTGGGCCGGGACAGGGGTAGGCAATGAGCAGTTCTTC
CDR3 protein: CASSWAGTGVGNEQFF

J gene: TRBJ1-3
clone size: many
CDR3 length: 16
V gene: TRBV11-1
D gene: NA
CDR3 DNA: TGTGCCAGCAGCTTAGATATACGCAGCTCTGGAAACACCATATATTTT
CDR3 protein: CASSLDIRSSGNTIYF

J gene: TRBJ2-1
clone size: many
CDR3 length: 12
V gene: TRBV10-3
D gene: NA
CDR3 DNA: TGTGCCATCAGTGAGGAGGGAATTGAGCAGTTCTTC
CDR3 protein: CAISEEGIEQFF

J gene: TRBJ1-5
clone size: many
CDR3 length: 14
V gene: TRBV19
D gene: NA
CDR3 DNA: TGTGCCAGTAGTGGAAGCTCGAGCAATCAGCCCCAGCATTTT
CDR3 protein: CASSGSSSNQPQHF

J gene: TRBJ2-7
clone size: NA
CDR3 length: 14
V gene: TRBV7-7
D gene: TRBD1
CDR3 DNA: TGTGCTAGCAGCCCGGGACAGGGTATCACCGAGCAGTACTTC
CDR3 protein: CASSPGQGITEQYF

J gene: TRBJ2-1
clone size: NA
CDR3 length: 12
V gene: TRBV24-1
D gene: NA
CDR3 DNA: TGTGCCACCAGTGTAGCAGGGGATGAGCAGTTCTTC
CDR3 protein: CATSVAGDEQFF

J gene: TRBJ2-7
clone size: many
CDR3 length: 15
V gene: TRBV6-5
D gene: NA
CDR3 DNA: TGTGCCAGCAGTTACAGGGCCACAATCTCCTACGAGCAGTACTTC
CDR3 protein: CASSYRATISYEQYF

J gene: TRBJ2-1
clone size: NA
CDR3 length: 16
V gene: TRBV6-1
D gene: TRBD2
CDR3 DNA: TGTGCCAGCAGTGCCCGACTAGCGGCCTCCTACAATGAGCAGTTCTTC
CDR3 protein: CASSARLAASYNEQFF

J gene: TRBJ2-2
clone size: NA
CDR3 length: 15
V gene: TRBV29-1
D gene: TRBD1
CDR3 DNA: TGCAGCGTTTACGACAGGGGTCCGAACACCGGGGAGCTGTTTTTT
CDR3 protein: CSVYDRGPNTGELFF

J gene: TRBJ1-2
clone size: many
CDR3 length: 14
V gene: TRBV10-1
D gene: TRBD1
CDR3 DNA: TGCGCCAGCAGTGAGAAAAGGACAGGGTCCGGCTACACCTTC
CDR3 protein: CASSEKRTGSGYTF

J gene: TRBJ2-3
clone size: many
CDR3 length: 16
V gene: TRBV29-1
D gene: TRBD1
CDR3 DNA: TGCAGCGTTGAAAGGACAGGGGGCATGTACACAGATACGCAGTATTTT
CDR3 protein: CSVERTGGMYTDTQYF

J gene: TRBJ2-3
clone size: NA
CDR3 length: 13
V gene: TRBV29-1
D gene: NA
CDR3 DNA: TGCAGCGTTGGAACAGCCTCCGGGGTTGCGCAGTATTTT
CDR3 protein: CSVGTASGVAQYF

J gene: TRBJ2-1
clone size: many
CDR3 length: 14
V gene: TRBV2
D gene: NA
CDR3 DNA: TGTGCCAGCAGTGAGGCTTTGTTCTACAATGAGCAGTTCTTC
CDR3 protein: CASSEALFYNEQFF

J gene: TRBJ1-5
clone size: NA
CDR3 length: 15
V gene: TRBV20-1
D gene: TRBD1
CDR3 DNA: TGCAGTGCTGGGGAGAGACAGGGGAGCAATCAGCCCCAGCATTTT
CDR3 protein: CSAGERQGSNQPQHF

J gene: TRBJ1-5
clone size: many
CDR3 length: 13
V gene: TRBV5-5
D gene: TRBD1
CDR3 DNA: TGTGCCAGCAGCCTAACAGGGGAGAGTCCCCAGCATTTT
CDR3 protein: CASSLTGESPQHF

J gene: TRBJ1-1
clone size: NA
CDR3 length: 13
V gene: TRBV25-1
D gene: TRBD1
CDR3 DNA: TGTGCCAGCAGGAGGACAGGGGCCACTGAAGCTTTCTTT
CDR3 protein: CASRRTGATEAFF

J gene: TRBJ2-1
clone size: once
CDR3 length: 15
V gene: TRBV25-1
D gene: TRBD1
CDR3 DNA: TGTGCCAGCAGTGACCGGGACAGGGGTTGGGAAGAGCAGTTCTTC
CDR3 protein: CASSDRDRGWEEQFF

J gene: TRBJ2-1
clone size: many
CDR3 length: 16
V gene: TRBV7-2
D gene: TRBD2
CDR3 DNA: TGTGCCAGCAGCTTAGGGACTAGCGACCTATACAATGAGCAGTTCTTC
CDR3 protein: CASSLGTSDLYNEQFF

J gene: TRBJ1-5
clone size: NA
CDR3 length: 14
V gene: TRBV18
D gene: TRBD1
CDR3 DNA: TGTGCCAGCTCACCATCCCCAGGGGGGCAGCCCCAGCATTTT
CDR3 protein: CASSPSPGGQPQHF

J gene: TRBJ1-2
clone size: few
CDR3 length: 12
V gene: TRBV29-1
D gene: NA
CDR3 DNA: TGCAGCGTTGGTCAGCCTCCAGGTGGCTACACCTTC
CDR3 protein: CSVGQPPGGYTF

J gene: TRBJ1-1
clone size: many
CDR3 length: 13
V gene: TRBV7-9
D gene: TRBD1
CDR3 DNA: TGTGCCACCACACCTTACAGGGGAACTGAAGCTTTCTTT
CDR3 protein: CATTPYRGTEAFF